These 31 T cell receptor beta chains were sequenced from one sample in a study of early T cells in non-severe SARS-CoV-2 infection. TCRdb re-called the 5' RACE reads with MiXCR, one entry per CDR3 protein. The profile shows approximately 98,000 distinct CDR3 sequences, about an eighth of them singletons. Sequenced material: whole blood. These receptors originate from an adult who was a healthcare worker with PCR-confirmed SARS-CoV-2 infection or an uninfected control (not recorded which).

This clonotype was picked up many times. The rearrangement links TRBV30 to TRBJ2-2; TRBD1 agrees at 7 bases. Germline V gene data show CDR1 as GTSNPN and CDR2 as SVGIG (reference sequence). The CDR3 length is 14 residues. The V gene end was trimmed by 2 bases and the J gene end by 4 bases; junction bases not matched to a gene: 4. The CDR3 bases are TGTGCCTGGAGTCGGGACAGACTCACCGGGGAGCTGTTTTTT. Protein sequence: CAWSRDRLTGELFF.

This clonotype is medium-sized (0.01 to 0.1%) in the sample. The rearrangement links TRBV12-3 or TRBV12-4 to TRBJ1-5; 7 positions match TRBD1. The CDR3 length is 14 residues. Trimming took 3 bases from V and 7 from J; bases not matched to a gene: 6. CDR3 sequence reads: CASSLRQGEQPQHF. The CDR3 DNA reads TGTGCCAGCAGTTTGCGTCAGGGGGAACAGCCCCAGCATTTT.

This clonotype was counted between two and nine times. This chain links TRBV6-5 with TRBJ1-6, with 10 bases identical to TRBD1. Germline values: CDR1 MNHEY, CDR2 SVGAGI. The CDR3 loop spans 14 amino acids. The V segment lost 4 bases and the J segment 9 bases; nucleotides outside the gene matches: 3. Here the CDR3 DNA reads TGTGCCAGCAGTTGGGACAGGGGTACTTCACCCCTCCACTTT. Protein: CASSWDRGTSPLHF.

This clonotype came up a few times. V usage is TRBV18 and J usage is TRBJ2-5, with 8 bases that match TRBD1. There are 14 residues in the CDR3. V was clipped by 6 bases and J by 2 bases; unmatched bases: 5. Germline lookup yields CDR1 KGHSH and CDR2 LQKENI. CDR3 residues: CASSRQGTQETQYF. The CDR3 region has the DNA TGTGCCAGCTCGCGACAGGGGACGCAAGAGACCCAGTACTTC.

This clonotype was detected only a few times. The gene calls are TRBV30 and TRBJ1-3; unclear D gene. The V and J ends lost 1 base and 2 bases respectively, with 12 bases between them. Germline CDR1 is GTSNPN and CDR2 is SVGIG (reference sequence). The CDR3 is made up of 15 amino acids. CDR3 sequence (DNA): TGTGCCTGGAGTGGGTCAATCATGACTGGAAACACCATATATTTT. It is translated as CAWSGSIMTGNTIYF.

This clonotype was detected a few times. This chain joins TRBV12-3 or TRBV12-4 and TRBJ1-5; no firm D call. Deletions cut 6 bases from V and 3 bases from J, with 9 bases between. The CDR3 consists of 13 residues. Written as DNA, the CDR3 is TGTGCCAGCAGCAGGTCATTCAATCAGCCCCAGCATTTT. It codes for CASSRSFNQPQHF.

This clonotype was counted between two and nine times. The V and J genes are TRBV12-3 or TRBV12-4 and TRBJ1-6; 7 positions match TRBD1. This CDR3 contains 18 residues. The J segment lost 0 bases and the V segment lost 5 bases, leaving 10 bases of the junction unmatched. The chain's CDR3 is CASSRTGLKSSYNSPLHF. CDR3 coding DNA: TGTGCCAGCAGTCGGACAGGCTTAAAAAGCTCCTATAATTCACCCCTCCACTTT.

This clonotype has a handful of counts. The chain uses TRBV7-6 and TRBJ2-3; 8 bases match TRBD1. Germline CDR1 and CDR2: SGHVS and FNYEAQ. This CDR3 has 16 amino acids. V lost 1 base and J lost 3; bases outside the gene matches: 6. The CDR3 sequence: CASSLGTGYGTDTQYF. The CDR3, as DNA: TGTGCCAGCAGCTTAGGGACAGGGTATGGAACAGATACGCAGTATTTT. The full variable domain, in which reference TRBV7-6 and TRBJ2-3 provide the parts outside the CDR3, is GAGVSQSPRYKVTKRGQDVALRCDPISGHVSLYWYRQALGQGPEFLTYFNYEAQQDKSGLPNDRFSAERPEGSISTLTIQRTEQRDSAMYRCASSLGTGYGTDTQYFGPGTRLTVL.

CDR3 sequence: CSAEQGGGEKLFF. CDR3 DNA: TGCAGTGCTGAACAGGGAGGAGGAGAAAAACTGTTTTTT. The chain employs TRBV20-1 and TRBJ1-4, with a weak D call TRBD1 (6 bases). Germline assignment: CDR1 DFQATT and CDR2 SNEGSKA (reference sequence). The V and J ends lost 5 bases and 8 bases respectively, with 15 bases between them. The CDR3 sequence is 13 residues long.

The rearrangement uses TRBV19 and TRBJ2-7, with D unresolved. CDR1 and CDR2 (germline): LNHDA, SQIVND (reference sequence). The CDR3 sequence is 16 residues long. Trimming took 3 bases from V and 2 from J, leaving 17 bases between them. CDR3 sequence: CASSIRLGPTTYEQYF. For the CDR3, the DNA is TGTGCCAGTAGTATCCGTTTAGGGCCTACGACCTACGAGCAGTACTTC.

This clonotype was observed a few times. The chain has TRBV29-1 and TRBJ2-7; TRBD1 matches 7 bases. The J segment lost 2 bases and the V segment lost 4 bases, leaving 11 bases of the junction unmatched. The CDR3 is 15 amino acids. Germline V gene data show CDR1 as SQVTM and CDR2 as ANQGSEA. CDR3 in amino acids: CSVGGGRDSPYEQYF. CDR3 sequence (DNA): TGCAGCGTTGGAGGGGGTCGGGACAGCCCCTACGAGCAGTACTTC.

This clonotype showed up just a few times. The V gene is TRBV7-9, the J gene TRBJ2-1; no reliable D call. CDR1 and CDR2 from the germline V gene are SEHNR and FQNEAQ (reference sequence). Trimming pared 4 bases from V and 9 bases from J, leaving 10 bases between. CDR3 length: 12 residues. CDR3 bases: TGTGCCAGCAGCTGGATGATTGGTGAGCAGTTCTTC. Translating gives CASSWMIGEQFF.

The chain links TRBV2 to TRBJ2-3; TRBD1 might be the D (6 bases). From germline, CDR1 is SNHLY and CDR2 FYNNEI. Between the trimmed V and J ends, which lost 5 bases and 3 bases, there was a span of 12 bases. The CDR3 length is 14 residues. The CDR3 region is CASSRRTATDTQYF. CDR3 DNA sequence: TGTGCCAGCAGTCGGAGGACAGCTACAGATACGCAGTATTTT. Together with reference TRBV2 and TRBJ2-3, the CDR3 gives the full variable domain: EPEVTQTPSHQVTQMGQEVILRCVPISNHLYFYWYRQILGQKVEFLVSFYNNEISEKSEIFDDQFSVERPDGSNFTLKIRSTKLEDSAMYFCASSRRTATDTQYFGPGTRLTVL.

This clonotype was seen a few times. V usage is TRBV5-4 and J usage is TRBJ2-2; D possibly corresponds to TRBD2 (5 bases). Germline V gene data show CDR1 as SGHNT and CDR2 as YYREEE (reference sequence). With 5 bases removed from V and 7 bases from J, the gap between germline ends came to 24 bases. There are 17 residues in the CDR3. The CDR3 here is CASSPSILGRSGGELFF. The CDR3 DNA follows: TGTGCCAGCAGTCCCAGTATACTTGGGAGATCCGGCGGGGAGCTGTTTTTT. Full variable domain (rest looked up from reference TRBV5-4 and TRBJ2-2): ETGVTQSPTHLIKTRGQQVTLRCSSQSGHNTVSWYQQALGQGPQFIFQYYREEENGRGNFPPRFSGLQFPNYSSELNVNALELDDSALYLCASSPSILGRSGGELFFGEGSRLTVL.

The table lists this clonotype with a few counts. The rearrangement uses TRBV11-2 and TRBJ2-5; a weak D match, TRBD2 (5 bases). In germline, CDR1 is SGHAT, CDR2 FQNNGV. Trimming cost V 5 bases and J 4 bases, with 26 bases left between them. The CDR3 has 18 residues. The CDR3, as DNA: TGTGCCAGCAGCCCTAGCTGGCTTCTCGGAGTCGGTTCAGAGACCCAGTACTTC. This gives the protein CASSPSWLLGVGSETQYF.

This clonotype showed up many times. V gene TRBV5-1 combines with J gene TRBJ2-5; no clear D. Germline CDR1 and CDR2: SGHRS and YFSETQ. This CDR3 spans 12 amino acids. Trimming cost V 9 bases and J 5 bases, with 14 bases left between them. The CDR3 sequence is CATQPWLETQYF. Written as DNA, the CDR3 is TGCGCCACGCAACCTTGGCTGGAGACCCAGTACTTC.

The sample holds many counts of this clonotype. The V call is TRBV29-1, the J call TRBJ1-3; 7 bases align to TRBD1. CDR1 SQVTM and CDR2 ANQGSEA come from the germline V gene. The CDR3 has 13 amino acids. V lost 3 bases to trimming and J lost 7 bases; unmatched junction nucleotides: 6. As DNA, the CDR3 is TGCAGCGTTGAGGGGGCAGGGGGGAACACCATATATTTT. Protein sequence: CSVEGAGGNTIYF.

The chain combines TRBV25-1 with TRBJ2-1, with 12 nucleotides matching TRBD2. The V gene end was trimmed by 7 bases and the J gene end by 7 bases; junction bases not matched to a gene: 20. CDR3 length: 19 residues. From germline, CDR1 is MGHDK and CDR2 SYGVNS. CDR3 DNA sequence: TGTGCCAGCAAACCCGGGACTAGCGGGTTCCTGGGGGGATTGAATGAGCAGTTCTTC. It encodes CASKPGTSGFLGGLNEQFF.

This chain uses TRBV20-1 with TRBJ2-2; D may match TRBD1 or TRBD2 (6 bases each). The germline V gene encodes CDR1 DFQATT and CDR2 SNEGSKA (reference sequence). This CDR3 has 14 residues. Trimming removed 6 bases at V and 5 bases at J, with 16 bases between. The CDR3 bases are TGCAGTGCCAGACAGGCCGGGGGTACCGGGGAGCTGTTTTTT. Residues: CSARQAGGTGELFF.

Comments on this clonotype: It may be a read error: a sequence one base away is much more abundant. The rearrangement joins TRBV29-1 to TRBJ2-1; the match to TRBD1 covers 8 bases. CDR3 length: 11 residues. CDR1 is SQVTM and CDR2 is ANQGSEA in the germline V gene. The CDR3 DNA reads as TGCAGCGCACAAGGACAGGGCAGGCTGATCTTC. Protein sequence: CSAQGQGRLIF.

The rearrangement uses TRBV29-1 and TRBJ2-3, with D tentatively TRBD1 (5 bases). This CDR3 comprises 16 residues. Germline values: CDR1 SQVTM, CDR2 ANQGSEA. V was shortened by 4 bases and J by 2 bases, with 19 bases between the two germline ends. The CDR3, as DNA: TGCAGCGTTGCAACAGGCGTTGGGGCTGCCACAGATACGCAGTATTTT. Translated: CSVATGVGAATDTQYF.

This clonotype was found many times. J is TRBJ2-4 and V is TRBV5-6; D uncertain. The CDR3 contains 13 residues. Trimming removed 6 bases from V and 0 bases from J, with 7 bases in between. Germline CDR1 and CDR2: SGHDT and YYEEEE. CDR3 in amino acids: CASTILAKNIQYF. The DNA of the CDR3 is TGTGCCAGCACTATACTAGCCAAAAACATTCAGTACTTC. The full variable domain, its missing parts supplied by reference TRBV5-6 and TRBJ2-4, is DAGVTQSPTHLIKTRGQQVTLRCSPKSGHDTVSWYQQALGQGPQFIFQYYEEEERQRGNFPDRFSGHQFPNYSSELNVNALLLGDSALYLCASTILAKNIQYFGAGTRLSVL.

The table lists this clonotype with a few counts. This chain connects TRBV5-6 to TRBJ1-2; possible D gene TRBD1, 6 bases. CDR1 is SGHDT and CDR2 is YYEEEE in the germline V gene. Trimming left V 0 bases short and J 7 bases short, with 13 bases between. CDR3 size: 14 residues. DNA of the CDR3: TGTGCCAGCAGCTTGGGGACAGCCTATGTTGGCTACACCTTC. Translating it yields CASSLGTAYVGYTF.

This chain links TRBV3-1 with TRBJ2-3; 14 nucleotides match TRBD2. This CDR3 contains 16 residues. V lost 4 bases and J lost 6; bases outside the gene matches: 6. Looked up from germline, CDR1 is LGHDT and CDR2 is YNNKEL (reference sequence). CDR3 sequence reads: CASSPRLAGGRDTQYF. The CDR3 DNA reads TGTGCCAGCAGCCCCAGACTAGCGGGGGGGCGGGATACGCAGTATTTT.

This chain links TRBV7-9 with TRBJ1-1; possibly TRBD1 for D (5 bases). From germline, CDR1 is SEHNR and CDR2 FQNEAQ (reference sequence). The CDR3 totals 12 residues. Between the trimmed V and J ends, which lost 8 bases and 3 bases, there was a span of 10 bases. The CDR3 region is CASVRGDTEAFF. The CDR3 DNA reads as TGTGCCAGCGTTAGAGGGGACACTGAAGCTTTCTTT.

This sequence joins TRBV5-1 and TRBJ2-7; D is unclear. The CDR3 loop spans 11 amino acids. V lost 5 bases, J lost 3 bases, and 6 bases lay in between. Per the germline V gene, CDR1 is SGHRS and CDR2 is YFSETQ. CDR3 loop: CASRTDYEQYF. CDR3 bases: TGCGCCAGCAGAACAGACTACGAGCAGTACTTC.

There are many counts of this clonotype. V usage is TRBV28 and J usage is TRBJ1-5; D is possibly TRBD1 (5 bases). Germline V CDR1 and CDR2: MDHEN, SYDVKM. V was trimmed by 5 bases and J by 2 bases, leaving 10 bases between them. The CDR3 consists of 14 residues. This CDR3 is CASSILRGNQPQHF. DNA for the CDR3: TGTGCCAGCAGTATACTCAGGGGCAATCAGCCCCAGCATTTT.

In this sample, this clonotype turned up a few times. A junction boundary mismatches the germline segment, possibly from a read error. The gene calls are TRBV7-8 and TRBJ1-2; D gene unclear. The CDR3 covers 13 residues. Germline values: CDR1 SGHVS, CDR2 FQNEAQ. The CDR3 region is CASSVRDNYGYTF. CDR3 in DNA: TGTGCCAGCAGCGTGCGAGACAACTACGGCTACACCTTC.

This sequence joins TRBV18 and TRBJ2-3; D may be TRBD2 (5 bases). Germline V gene lookup returns CDR1 KGHSH and CDR2 LQKENI. The CDR3 loop spans 19 amino acids. V dropped 2 bases and J dropped 0 bases, with 21 bases sitting between them. CDR3 DNA sequence: TGTGCCAGCTCACCAGTACCGGGGTATGGGAGTCGGAGCACAGATACGCAGTATTTT. It codes for CASSPVPGYGSRSTDTQYF. The full variable domain, completed using reference TRBV18 and TRBJ2-3, is NAGVMQNPRHLVRRRGQEARLRCSPMKGHSHVYWYRQLPEEGLKFMVYLQKENIIDESGMPKERFSAEFPKEGPSILRIQQVVRGDSAAYFCASSPVPGYGSRSTDTQYFGPGTRLTVL.

This sequence joins TRBV9 and TRBJ1-4; D not resolved. In germline, CDR1 is SGDLS, CDR2 YYNGEE. Trimming left V 6 bases short and J 8 bases short, with 17 bases between. The CDR3 sequence is 14 residues long. DNA of the CDR3: TGTGCCAGCACTCCCGGGAGCGGCAGAGAAAAACTGTTTTTT. Translation gives CASTPGSGREKLFF.

This clonotype was observed a handful of times. The V call is TRBV11-2, the J call TRBJ2-5; possibly TRBD2 for D (6 bases). The CDR3 runs 13 residues. Germline-derived CDR1 and CDR2 are SGHAT and FQNNGV. Trimming removed 2 bases from V and 5 bases from J, with 9 bases in between. This CDR3 reads CASSLTSLETQYF. CDR3 DNA sequence: TGTGCCAGCAGCTTAACTAGCTTGGAGACCCAGTACTTC.